The text below deals with one TCR beta chain. Its antigen remains undetermined. Per-nucleotide qualities are absent, and no much larger clonotype sits a single base away. This sample was taken from a study of somatic reversion in DOCK8 deficiency (dated by TCRdb to the early 2020s). Turning to the overall study: In the study, T cell receptor beta repertoires were compared across three groups: DOCK8-deficient patients, DOCK8-revertant patients and healthy volunteers. The study investigated how somatic reversion of pathogenic DOCK8 variants alters lymphocyte differentiation and function in DOCK8 deficiency. DOCK8-deficient patients in the study had been reported previously.

There are 12 amino acids in the CDR3, from cysteine to phenylalanine inclusive. Only CDR3 DNA is held: 36 bases, read in frame from base 1. Unmatched junction bases come to 8, with V trimmed by 7 bases and J by 7 bases. CDR1 and CDR2, looked up from the germline V gene (reference sequence), are DFQATT and SNEGSKA. Blood for healthy controls was obtained from volunteer donors provided by blood services in Australia and France. Genomic DNA for TCR repertoire analysis was extracted from whole blood samples or from PBMCs. Library construction relied on multiplex PCR. One-step amplicon PCR with EuroClonality-NGS primers was used to generate TRB libraries from approximately 100 ng genomic DNA. Sequencing of TRB amplicons was performed on Illumina MiSeq instruments using 2 x 250 bp version 2 chemistry. On the authors' methods: IMGT/HighV-QUEST was used for primary TRB sequence analysis and V(D)J annotation. Repertoire diversity and composition were evaluated with VDJtools after removing nonfunctional clones and downsampling for comparisons between samples. TCRdb reran the public reads through fastp at Q25 and MiXCR, keeping productive beta chains. Rows merge per CDR3 protein into single entries with the most common DNA and genes. In this record, the V and J calls reflect TCRdb's handling and not the investigators' own analysis. The sample table lists about 2,600 distinct CDR3 sequences, roughly 28% of them with a count of one. In total, the top ten clones hold over 7.5% of the sample.

The paper's findings and limits, for the study overall: The source material for each sample, whole blood versus PBMCs, was not specified per sample in the methods.

The rearranged chain carries TRBV20-1 and TRBJ2-7, and 9 junction bases match TRBD1. The clonotype was recovered from a human donor in good health. The sequenced sample was peripheral blood. The CDR3 protein sequence reads: CSVPGTGREQYF. The sequence in DNA is TGCAGTGTCCCCGGGACAGGGCGAGAGCAGTACTTC.